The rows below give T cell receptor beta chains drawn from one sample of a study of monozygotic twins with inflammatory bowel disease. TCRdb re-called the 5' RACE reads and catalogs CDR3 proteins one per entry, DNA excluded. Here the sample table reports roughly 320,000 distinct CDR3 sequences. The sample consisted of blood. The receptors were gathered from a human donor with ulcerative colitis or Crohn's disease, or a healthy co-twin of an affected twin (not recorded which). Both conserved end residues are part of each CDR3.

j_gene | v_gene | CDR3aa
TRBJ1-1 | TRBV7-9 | CASSRNTEAFF
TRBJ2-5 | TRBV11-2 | CASSLGWSQETQYF
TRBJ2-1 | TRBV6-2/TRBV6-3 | CASMIGTSGLYGHEQFF
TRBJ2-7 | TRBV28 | CASRRDTDYEQYF
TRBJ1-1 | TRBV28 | CAAALGNTEAFF
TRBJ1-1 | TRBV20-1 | CSAGGDGVAFF
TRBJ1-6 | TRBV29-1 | CSVKQGAGSPLHF
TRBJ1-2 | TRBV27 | CASSLGTASSGGYTF
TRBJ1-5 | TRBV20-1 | CSANRGLRDQPQHF
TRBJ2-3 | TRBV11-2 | CASSSKEPINRDRNTDTQYF
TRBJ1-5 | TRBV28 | CASSLGGGRHRRRNQPQHF
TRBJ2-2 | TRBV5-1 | CASKANTGELFF
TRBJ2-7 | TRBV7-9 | CASSFVPEISSYEQYF
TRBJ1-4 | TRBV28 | CASSLIPGQGRRLFF
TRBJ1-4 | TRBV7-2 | CASTLGEKLFF
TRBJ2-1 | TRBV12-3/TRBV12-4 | CASTGLASGYNEQFF
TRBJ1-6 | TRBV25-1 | CASSEPQGASSPLHF
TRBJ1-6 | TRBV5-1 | CASSSEQGYNSPLHF
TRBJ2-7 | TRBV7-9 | CASSFAATVLEQYF
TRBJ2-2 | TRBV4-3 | CASSQGSTANTGELFF
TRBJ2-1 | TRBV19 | CASSPVAGGSNNEQFF
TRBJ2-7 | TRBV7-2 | CASSRVHPAGMVYEQYF
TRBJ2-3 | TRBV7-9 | CASSYGTGVTDTQYF
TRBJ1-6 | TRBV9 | CASSADPTGMGSPLHF
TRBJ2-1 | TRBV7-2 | CASNPPGNRWFF
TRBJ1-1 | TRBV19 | CASSIRTVPEAFF
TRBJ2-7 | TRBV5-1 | CASSSRTGGAAGEQYF
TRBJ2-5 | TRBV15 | CATSREGLTETQYF
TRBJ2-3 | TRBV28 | CASSLIRRATQYF
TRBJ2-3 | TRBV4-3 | CASSQDWLATDTQYF
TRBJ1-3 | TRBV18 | CASSPGWRTVSGNTIYF
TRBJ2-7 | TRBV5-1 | CASSPGGVFYEQYF
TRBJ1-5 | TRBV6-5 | CASSYHGSQPQHF
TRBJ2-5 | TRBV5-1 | CASIQGGGQETQYF
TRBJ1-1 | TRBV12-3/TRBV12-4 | CASSLSQGSTEAFF
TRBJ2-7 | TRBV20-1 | CSARATTLWEQYF
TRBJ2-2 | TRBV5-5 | CASSSSWVNTGELFF
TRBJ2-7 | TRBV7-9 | CASSLGQEAYEQYF
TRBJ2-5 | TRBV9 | CASSPWKPIVVETQYF
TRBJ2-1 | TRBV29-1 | CSVLAGGGNEQFF
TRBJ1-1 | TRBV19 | CASSTLTPTRTEAFF
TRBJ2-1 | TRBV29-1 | CSVVTGGLRNEQFF
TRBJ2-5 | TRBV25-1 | CASSDNSGIETQYF